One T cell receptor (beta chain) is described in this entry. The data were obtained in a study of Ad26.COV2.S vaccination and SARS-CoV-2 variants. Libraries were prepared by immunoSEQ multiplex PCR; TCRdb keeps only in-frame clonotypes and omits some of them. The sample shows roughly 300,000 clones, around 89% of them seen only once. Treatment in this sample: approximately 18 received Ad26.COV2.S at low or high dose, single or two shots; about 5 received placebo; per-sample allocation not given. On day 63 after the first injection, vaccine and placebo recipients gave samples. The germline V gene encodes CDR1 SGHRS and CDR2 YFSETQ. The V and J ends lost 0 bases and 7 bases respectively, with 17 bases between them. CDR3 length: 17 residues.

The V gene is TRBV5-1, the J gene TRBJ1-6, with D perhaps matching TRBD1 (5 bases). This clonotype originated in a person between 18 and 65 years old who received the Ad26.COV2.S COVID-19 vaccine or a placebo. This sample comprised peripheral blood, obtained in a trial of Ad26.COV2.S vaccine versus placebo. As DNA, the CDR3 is TGCGCCAGCAGCTTGGAACCGAGACAGCGGCCCAATTCACCCCTCCACTTT. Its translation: CASSLEPRQRPNSPLHF.